The next 25 T cell receptor beta chains were all read from a single sample in a study of T cell repertoires in cytomegalovirus infection. TCRdb used MiXCR to reprocess the reads, holding one entry per CDR3 protein. This table has 200,000 to 250,000 distinct CDR3 sequences, approximately 13% appearing once. The sample comprised PBMCs. The source of these receptors is a human donor in good health (CMV status not recorded). Some clones in this sample may be carry-over from other donors' samples.

This clonotype was counted a few times. This chain joins TRBV5-1 and TRBJ2-3; D remains ambiguous. The ends were cut back, 0 bases at V and 4 bases at J, with 18 bases in the middle. The CDR3 runs 17 residues. From germline, CDR1 is SGHRS and CDR2 YFSETQ. CDR3 residues: CASSLGSRAQAADTQYF. The CDR3 DNA sequence: TGCGCCAGCAGCTTGGGATCCCGGGCCCAGGCCGCAGATACGCAGTATTTT.

Many counts were recorded for this clonotype. The V and J genes are TRBV20-1 and TRBJ2-5; D is unresolved. Trimming took 0 bases from V and 3 from J, leaving 11 bases between them. The CDR3 extends over 14 amino acids. Germline CDR1 reads DFQATT; CDR2 reads SNEGSKA (reference sequence). For the CDR3, the DNA is TGCAGTGCTAGAGAGACCCTCCGAAAAGAGACCCAGTACTTC. It encodes CSARETLRKETQYF.

This clonotype occurred many times. The chain links TRBV25-1 to TRBJ1-5, with D uncertain. Germline V gene sequence: CDR1 MGHDK, CDR2 SYGVNS. The CDR3 length is 14 residues. Trimming stripped 5 bases from V and 3 bases from J, with 11 bases between. The CDR3 spells CASSFGQLNQPQHF. Here the CDR3 DNA reads TGTGCCAGCAGTTTCGGGCAGCTCAATCAGCCCCAGCATTTT.

This clonotype was recorded many times. CDR3 in DNA: TGTGCCAGCAGGTCTAGCGGGAGCCACGAGCAGTACTTC. Translating gives CASRSSGSHEQYF. The chain is built from TRBV28 and TRBJ2-7; TRBD2 aligns across 10 bases. Germline assignment: CDR1 MDHEN and CDR2 SYDVKM. The CDR3 runs 13 residues. Trimming cost V 6 bases and J 5 bases; bases outside gene matches: 4.

V and J are TRBV10-3 and TRBJ2-1, with 11 bases fitting TRBD2. Germline trimming cut 2 bases from V and 0 bases from J; bases unmatched to any gene: 6. CDR1 and CDR2 (germline): ENHRY, SYGVKD. CDR3 length: 18 amino acids. The CDR3 is CAISEGLAGQSSYNEQFF. The CDR3 DNA is TGTGCCATCAGTGAGGGACTAGCGGGCCAGAGCTCCTACAATGAGCAGTTCTTC.

This clonotype has a count of ten or more. The chain joins TRBV7-9 to TRBJ1-2; D is undetermined. Trimming took 3 bases from V and 7 from J, leaving 6 bases between them. This CDR3 spans 11 amino acids. Germline V CDR1 and CDR2: SEHNR, FQNEAQ (reference sequence). The CDR3 sequence is CASSLQSGYTF. CDR3 sequence (DNA): TGTGCCAGCAGCTTGCAGAGTGGCTACACCTTC. Filled out from reference TRBV7-9 and TRBJ1-2, the complete variable domain reads DTGVSQNPRHKITKRGQNVTFRCDPISEHNRLYWYRQTLGQGPEFLTYFQNEAQLEKSRLLSDRFSAERPKGSFSTLEIQRTEQGDSAMYLCASSLQSGYTFGSGTRLTVV.

This clonotype showed up just a few times. V and J are TRBV5-1 and TRBJ1-2; 9 nucleotides match TRBD1. Germline V lookup: CDR1 SGHRS, CDR2 YFSETQ. J gave up 8 bases and V 3 bases, and 14 bases lay outside the gene matches. CDR3 length equals 16 residues. Here the CDR3 reads CASSSDRGLLMKGYTF. The CDR3 bases are TGCGCCAGCAGCTCGGACAGGGGACTTTTAATGAAGGGCTACACCTTC. The full variable domain, its missing parts supplied by reference TRBV5-1 and TRBJ1-2, is KAGVTQTPRYLIKTRGQQVTLSCSPISGHRSVSWYQQTPGQGLQFLFEYFSETQRNKGNFPGRFSGRQFSNSRSEMNVSTLELGDSALYLCASSSDRGLLMKGYTFGSGTRLTVV.

This clonotype occurred many times. This sequence joins TRBV12-3 or TRBV12-4 and TRBJ2-7, with a weak D call TRBD2 (6 bases). V shed 2 bases and J shed 0 bases, with 11 bases lying between them. The CDR3 consists of 15 residues. Here the CDR3 DNA reads TGTGCCAGCAGTTTACCCGGGACTTCCTCCTACGAGCAGTACTTC. Protein: CASSLPGTSSYEQYF.

The sample holds many counts of this clonotype. The rearrangement uses TRBV28 and TRBJ2-2; D may be TRBD1 (5 bases). This CDR3 spans 17 amino acids. The V gene lost 5 bases and the J gene lost 1 base, with 17 bases spanning the gap. Germline V gene sequence: CDR1 MDHEN, CDR2 SYDVKM. The CDR3 DNA reads TGTGCCAGCAGTCCGCCCTCCTTGGGGCTGAACACCGGGGAGCTGTTTTTT. This codes for CASSPPSLGLNTGELFF. The full variable domain, rest sourced from reference TRBV28 and TRBJ2-2, is DVKVTQSSRYLVKRTGEKVFLECVQDMDHENMFWYRQDPGLGLRLIYFSYDVKMKEKGDIPEGYSVSREKKERFSLILESASTNQTSMYLCASSPPSLGLNTGELFFGEGSRLTVL.

There are many counts of this clonotype. The chain links TRBV10-3 to TRBJ2-1; maybe TRBD2 (8 bases). The V gene's germline CDR1 is ENHRY and CDR2 SYGVKD. The CDR3 is made up of 15 amino acids. V was shortened by 8 bases and J by 5 bases, with 19 bases between the two germline ends. The CDR3 DNA follows: TGTGCCATCGCCAGGGGGGGACTAGGTGACAATGAGCAGTTCTTC. This sequence encodes CAIARGGLGDNEQFF.

This clonotype was seen repeatedly, ten times or more. The chain carries TRBV7-2 and TRBJ2-5; TRBD1 matches at 9 bases. The CDR3 spans 15 residues. V dropped 4 bases and J dropped 5; count of bases not matched to a gene: 8. Germline CDR1 SGHTA, CDR2 FQGNSA. The CDR3 sequence is CASSSGTGFVETQYF. In nucleotides, the CDR3 is TGTGCCAGCAGCTCAGGGACAGGGTTCGTGGAGACCCAGTACTTC.

The chain carries TRBV20-1 and TRBJ2-7, with D perhaps matching TRBD2 (5 bases). The germline gives CDR1 DFQATT, CDR2 SNEGSKA (reference sequence). CDR3 size: 14 residues. V gave up 0 bases and J gave up 1 base, with 10 bases separating them. The CDR3 bases are TGCAGTGCTAGAGAGCGCGGAGGATCCTACGAGCAGTACTTC. This sequence encodes CSARERGGSYEQYF.

This clonotype was observed many times. V usage is TRBV7-3 and J usage is TRBJ2-1, with unresolved D. Trimming removed 4 bases at V and 9 bases at J, with 19 bases between. The CDR3 is made up of 15 amino acids. Germline lookup yields CDR1 SGHTA and CDR2 FQGTGA. The CDR3 sequence: CASSSTPSSWGEQFF. The CDR3 DNA sequence: TGTGCCAGCAGCTCAACGCCCTCTAGTTGGGGTGAGCAGTTCTTC.

Only a few counts were recorded for this clonotype. The gene calls are TRBV28 and TRBJ1-2, with D maybe TRBD1 (6 bases). Deletions cut 1 base from V and 7 bases from J, with 16 bases between. There are 15 residues in the CDR3. Germline CDR1 MDHEN, CDR2 SYDVKM. The CDR3 here is CASSLSGQGMGGYTF. CDR3 nucleotides: TGTGCCAGCAGTTTATCGGGCCAGGGGATGGGTGGCTACACCTTC.

This clonotype was seen many times. The chain has TRBV11-2 and TRBJ2-7, with 7 bases lining up with TRBD1. CDR3 length equals 17 residues. The ends lost 4 bases at V and 0 bases at J; junction bases unmatched: 12. Germline V lookup: CDR1 SGHAT, CDR2 FQNNGV. This CDR3 is CASSSTGVPPSSYEQYF. In nucleotides, the CDR3 is TGTGCCAGCAGCTCCACAGGGGTTCCACCGAGCTCCTACGAGCAGTACTTC.

CDR3 loop: CARTPSSGTQETQYF. In DNA, the CDR3 is TGTGCCAGAACCCCCAGCAGCGGGACTCAAGAGACCCAGTACTTC. V usage is TRBV30 and J usage is TRBJ2-5, with 7 bases that match TRBD2. Germline CDR1 reads GTSNPN; CDR2 reads SVGIG (reference sequence). CDR3 length equals 15 residues. V lost 8 bases to trimming and J lost 2 bases; unmatched junction nucleotides: 14.

Details on this clonotype: This may be a read error, as it is one base from a much larger clone. The chain links TRBV19 to TRBJ2-7, with D hard to call. The germline V gene encodes CDR1 LNHDA and CDR2 SQIVND (reference sequence). The CDR3 extends over 14 amino acids. The chain's CDR3 is CASSIINTPYKQYF. CDR3 sequence (DNA): TGTGCCAGTAGTATAATCAATACCCCCTACAAGCAGTACTTC.

The chain has TRBV14 and TRBJ1-2; 7 nucleotides align to TRBD1. The CDR3 totals 13 residues. From germline, CDR1 is SGHDN and CDR2 FVKESK. The J segment lost 9 bases and the V segment lost 4 bases, leaving 8 bases of the junction unmatched. The CDR3: CASSPGTVGSYTF. In nucleotides, the CDR3 is TGTGCCAGCAGCCCCGGGACAGTGGGTAGCTACACCTTC.

The rearrangement joins TRBV9 to TRBJ2-2, with D maybe TRBD2 (5 bases). Germline loops: CDR1 SGDLS, CDR2 YYNGEE. The CDR3 extends over 14 amino acids. Trimming stripped 4 bases from V and 7 bases from J, with 14 bases between. As DNA, the CDR3 is TGTGCCAGCAGCACGAGACCCGGGATCGGGGAGCTGTTTTTT. It codes for CASSTRPGIGELFF.

The sample holds many counts of this clonotype. This chain connects TRBV11-3 to TRBJ1-1; D remains ambiguous. This CDR3 comprises 11 residues. The V gene lost 4 bases and the J gene lost 7 bases, with 7 bases spanning the gap. Looked up from germline, CDR1 is SGHNT and CDR2 is YENEEA. CDR3 DNA sequence: TGTGCCAGCAGCTCACTAAATGAAGCTTTCTTT. It translates to CASSSLNEAFF.

The chain couples TRBV19 to TRBJ2-7; either TRBD1 or TRBD2 may supply D (5 bases each). Germline-derived CDR1 and CDR2 are LNHDA and SQIVND (reference sequence). V lost 4 bases, J lost 0 bases, and 16 bases lay in between. This CDR3 has 16 amino acids. This CDR3 is CASSNPRDPSSYEQYF. Written as DNA, the CDR3 is TGTGCCAGTAGTAACCCTCGGGACCCGAGCTCCTACGAGCAGTACTTC.

The CDR3 DNA reads as TGTGCCAGCAGCTTAATTCAGAGCAGCTCTGGAAACACCATATATTTT. Translating it yields CASSLIQSSSGNTIYF. This chain joins TRBV7-6 and TRBJ1-3; D remains unclear. Germline V gene sequence: CDR1 SGHVS, CDR2 FNYEAQ. The CDR3 runs 16 residues. The V and J ends lost 2 bases and 0 bases respectively, with 11 bases between them.

This clonotype appeared many times. The rearrangement links TRBV7-9 to TRBJ2-1, with D unclear. This CDR3 has 14 amino acids. Per germline, CDR1 SEHNR and CDR2 FQNEAQ (reference sequence). V shed 3 bases and J shed 4 bases, with 10 bases lying between them. The CDR3 DNA sequence: TGTGCCAGCAGCTTTAACGGGCCGTACAATGAGCAGTTCTTC. Protein sequence: CASSFNGPYNEQFF.

This clonotype was counted a few times. The V and J genes are TRBV2 and TRBJ1-4; the D gene is possibly TRBD1 (5 bases). The V gene's germline CDR1 is SNHLY and CDR2 FYNNEI. CDR3 length equals 15 residues. V was pared by 7 bases and J by 3 bases, with 15 bases between. The CDR3 nucleotides are TGTGCCAGCACCCTTGCCCGAGGGGCTAATGAAAAACTGTTTTTT. Its protein is CASTLARGANEKLFF.

This clonotype came up many times. V and J are TRBV7-2 and TRBJ1-3; tentatively, D is TRBD1 (6 bases). V shed 1 base and J shed 2 bases, with 9 bases lying between them. In germline, CDR1 is SGHTA, CDR2 FQGNSA. The length of the CDR3 is 15 residues. CDR3 coding DNA: TGTGCCAGCAGCTTAGGGCAGGGGCCTGGAAACACCATATATTTT. It translates to CASSLGQGPGNTIYF. Full variable domain (rest looked up from reference TRBV7-2 and TRBJ1-3): GAGVSQSPSNKVTEKGKDVELRCDPISGHTALYWYRQSLGQGLEFLIYFQGNSAPDKSGLPSDRFSAERTGGSVSTLTIQRTQQEDSAVYLCASSLGQGPGNTIYFGEGSWLTVV.